This TCR beta chain is from a study of Ad26.COV2.S vaccination and SARS-CoV-2 variants. The CDR3 length is 11 residues. V was cut by 6 bases and J by 9 bases, with 9 bases left in between. Germline V gene sequence: CDR1 SGHKS, CDR2 YYEKEE (reference sequence). Concerning this clone itself: Its matching antigen is unknown.

Data came from immunoSEQ multiplex PCR; TCRdb stores just in-frame clones and leaves some out. Among roughly 150,000 clones, roughly 89% were seen once, and the ten largest hold around 5.1%. Whole-study results and caveats: Spike-specific TCR breadth in vaccine recipients exceeded that seen in placebo recipients.

The chain combines TRBV5-5 with TRBJ2-2; no clear D gene. The source was peripheral blood, collected after recovery from COVID-19. The clonotype was recovered from a human donor who had recovered from COVID-19. The CDR3 sequence is CASTMHRELFF. CDR3 bases: TGTGCCAGCACAATGCATCGGGAGCTGTTTTTT.